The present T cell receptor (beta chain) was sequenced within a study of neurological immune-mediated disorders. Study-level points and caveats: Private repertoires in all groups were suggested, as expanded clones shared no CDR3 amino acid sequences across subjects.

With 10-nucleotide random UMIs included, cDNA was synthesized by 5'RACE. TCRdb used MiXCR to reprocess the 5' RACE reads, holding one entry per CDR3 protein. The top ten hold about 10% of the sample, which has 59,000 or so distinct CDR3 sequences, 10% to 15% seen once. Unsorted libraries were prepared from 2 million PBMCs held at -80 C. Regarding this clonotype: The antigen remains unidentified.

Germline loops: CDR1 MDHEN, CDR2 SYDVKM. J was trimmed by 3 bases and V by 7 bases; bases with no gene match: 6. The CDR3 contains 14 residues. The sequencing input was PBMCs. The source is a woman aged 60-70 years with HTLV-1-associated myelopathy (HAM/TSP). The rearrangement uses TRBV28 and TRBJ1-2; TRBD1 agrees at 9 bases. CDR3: CASTTGGGHYGYTF. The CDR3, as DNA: TGTGCCAGCACTACAGGGGGCGGACACTATGGCTACACCTTC.